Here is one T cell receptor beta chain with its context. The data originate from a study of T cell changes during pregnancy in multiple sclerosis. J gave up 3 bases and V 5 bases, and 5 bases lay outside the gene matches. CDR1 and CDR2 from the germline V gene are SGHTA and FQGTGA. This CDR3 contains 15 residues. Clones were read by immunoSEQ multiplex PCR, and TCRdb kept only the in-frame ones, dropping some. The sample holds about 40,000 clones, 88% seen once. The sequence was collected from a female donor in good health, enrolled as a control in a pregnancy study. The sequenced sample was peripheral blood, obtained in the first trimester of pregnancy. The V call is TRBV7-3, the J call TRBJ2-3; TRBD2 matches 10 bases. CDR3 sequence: CASSLAGAYTDTQYF. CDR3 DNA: TGTGCCAGCAGCCTAGCGGGGGCCTATACAGATACGCAGTATTTT.